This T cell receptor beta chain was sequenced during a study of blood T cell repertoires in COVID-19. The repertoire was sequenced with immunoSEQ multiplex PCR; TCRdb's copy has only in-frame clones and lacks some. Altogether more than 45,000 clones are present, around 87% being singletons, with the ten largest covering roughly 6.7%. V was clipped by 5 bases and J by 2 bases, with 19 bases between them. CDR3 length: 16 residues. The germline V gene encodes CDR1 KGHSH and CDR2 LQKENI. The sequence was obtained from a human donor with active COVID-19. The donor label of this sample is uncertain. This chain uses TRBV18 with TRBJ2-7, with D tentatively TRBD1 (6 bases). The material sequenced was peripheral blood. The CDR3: CASSRGHNDRTYEQYF. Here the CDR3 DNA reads TGTGCCAGCTCAAGGGGACATAATGACAGAACCTACGAGCAGTACTTC.